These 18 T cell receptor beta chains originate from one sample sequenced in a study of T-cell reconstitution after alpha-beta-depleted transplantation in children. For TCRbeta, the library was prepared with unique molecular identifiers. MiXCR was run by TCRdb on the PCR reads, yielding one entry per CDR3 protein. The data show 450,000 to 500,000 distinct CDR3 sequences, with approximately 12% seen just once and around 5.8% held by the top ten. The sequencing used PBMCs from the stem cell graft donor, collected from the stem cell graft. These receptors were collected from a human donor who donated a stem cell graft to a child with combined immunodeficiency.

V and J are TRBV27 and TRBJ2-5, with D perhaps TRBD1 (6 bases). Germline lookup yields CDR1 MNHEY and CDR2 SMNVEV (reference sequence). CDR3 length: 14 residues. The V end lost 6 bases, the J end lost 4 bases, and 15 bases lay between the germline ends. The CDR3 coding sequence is TGTGCCAGCAGCCCCTTCCAAGGGGGAGAGACCCAGTACTTC. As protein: CASSPFQGGETQYF.

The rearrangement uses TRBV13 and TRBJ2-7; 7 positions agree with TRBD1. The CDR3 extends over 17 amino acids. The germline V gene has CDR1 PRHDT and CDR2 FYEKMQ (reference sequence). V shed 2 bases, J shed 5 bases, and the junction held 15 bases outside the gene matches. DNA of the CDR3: TGTGCCAGCAGCTTAAACCGGGGACAGTCCCTTAGAGACGAGCAGTACTTC. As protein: CASSLNRGQSLRDEQYF.

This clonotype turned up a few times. The CDR3 bases are TGCAGCGTTTTAGGGGGGGGCGCGGACGAGCAGTACTTC. Amino acid sequence: CSVLGGGADEQYF. The chain is built from TRBV29-1 and TRBJ2-7, with D tentatively TRBD2 (7 bases). Between the trimmed V and J ends, which lost 5 bases and 5 bases, there was a span of 16 bases. Germline V gene data show CDR1 as SQVTM and CDR2 as ANQGSEA. The CDR3 runs to 13 residues.

The CDR3 sequence is CASSELAGAPDTQYF. The CDR3 nucleotides are TGTGCCAGCTCAGAGCTAGCGGGGGCCCCAGATACGCAGTATTTT. The chain carries TRBV18 and TRBJ2-3; 10 nucleotides align to TRBD2. This CDR3 has 15 residues. Germline V gives CDR1 KGHSH, CDR2 LQKENI. J lost 4 bases, V lost 5 bases, and 6 bases had no gene match.

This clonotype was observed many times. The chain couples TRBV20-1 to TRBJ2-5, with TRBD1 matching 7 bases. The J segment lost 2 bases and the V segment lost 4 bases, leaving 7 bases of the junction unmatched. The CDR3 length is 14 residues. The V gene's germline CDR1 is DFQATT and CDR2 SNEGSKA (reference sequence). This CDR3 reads CSAIPWTGQETQYF. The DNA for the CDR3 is TGCAGTGCTATTCCGTGGACAGGTCAAGAGACCCAGTACTTC.

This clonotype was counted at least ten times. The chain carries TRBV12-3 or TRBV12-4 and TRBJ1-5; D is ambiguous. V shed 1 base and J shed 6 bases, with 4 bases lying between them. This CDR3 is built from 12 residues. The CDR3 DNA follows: TGTGCCAGCAGTTTAGGACTTCAGCCCCAGCATTTT. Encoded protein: CASSLGLQPQHF.

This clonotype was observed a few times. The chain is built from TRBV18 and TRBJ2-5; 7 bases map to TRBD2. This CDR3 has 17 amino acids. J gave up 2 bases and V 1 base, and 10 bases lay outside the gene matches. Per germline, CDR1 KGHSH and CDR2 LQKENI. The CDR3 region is CASSPRAGTTAQETQYF. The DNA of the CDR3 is TGTGCCAGCTCACCACGCGCCGGGACTACGGCACAAGAGACCCAGTACTTC.

Here the CDR3 DNA reads TGTGCCAGCTCACCACGTCAGGGGCAGGGCAATGAGCAGTTCTTC. This translates into CASSPRQGQGNEQFF. This chain links TRBV18 with TRBJ2-1; maybe TRBD1 (6 bases). Germline lookup yields CDR1 KGHSH and CDR2 LQKENI. Trimming took 1 base from V and 6 from J, leaving 13 bases between them. This CDR3 contains 15 residues.

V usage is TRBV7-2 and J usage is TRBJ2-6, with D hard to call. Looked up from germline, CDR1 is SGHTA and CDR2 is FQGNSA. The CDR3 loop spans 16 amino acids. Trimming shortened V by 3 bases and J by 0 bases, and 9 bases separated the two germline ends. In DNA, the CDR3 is TGTGCCAGCAGCTTTGGACCGGACTCTGGGGCCAACGTCCTGACTTTC. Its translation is CASSFGPDSGANVLTF. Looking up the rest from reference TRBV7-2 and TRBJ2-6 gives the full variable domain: GAGVSQSPSNKVTEKGKDVELRCDPISGHTALYWYRQSLGQGLEFLIYFQGNSAPDKSGLPSDRFSAERTGGSVSTLTIQRTQQEDSAVYLCASSFGPDSGANVLTFGAGSRLTVL.

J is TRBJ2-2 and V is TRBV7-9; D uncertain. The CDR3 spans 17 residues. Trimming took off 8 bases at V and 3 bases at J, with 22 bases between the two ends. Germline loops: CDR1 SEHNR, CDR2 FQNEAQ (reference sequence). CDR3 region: CASGQPRRRPDTGELFF. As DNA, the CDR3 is TGTGCCAGCGGTCAACCGAGGCGGCGCCCTGACACCGGGGAGCTGTTTTTT.

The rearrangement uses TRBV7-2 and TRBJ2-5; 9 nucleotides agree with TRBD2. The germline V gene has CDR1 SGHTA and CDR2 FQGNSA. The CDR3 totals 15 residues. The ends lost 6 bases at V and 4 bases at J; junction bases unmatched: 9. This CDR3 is CASSTAGGRGETQYF. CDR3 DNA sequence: TGTGCCAGCAGTACAGCGGGGGGACGGGGAGAGACCCAGTACTTC.

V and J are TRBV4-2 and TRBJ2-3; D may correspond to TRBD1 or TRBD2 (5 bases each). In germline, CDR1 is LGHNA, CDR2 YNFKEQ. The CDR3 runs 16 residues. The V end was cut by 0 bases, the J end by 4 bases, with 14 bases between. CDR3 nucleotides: TGTGCCAGCAGCCAAGATGAGGGGTTTTTAGCAGATACGCAGTATTTT. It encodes CASSQDEGFLADTQYF.

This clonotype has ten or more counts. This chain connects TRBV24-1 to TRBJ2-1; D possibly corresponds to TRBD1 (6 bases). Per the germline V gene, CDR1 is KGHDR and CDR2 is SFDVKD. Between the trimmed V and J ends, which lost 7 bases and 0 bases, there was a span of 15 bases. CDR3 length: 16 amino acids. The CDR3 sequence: CATSRNRAISYNEQFF. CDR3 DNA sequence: TGTGCCACCAGCCGCAACAGGGCTATCTCCTACAATGAGCAGTTCTTC.

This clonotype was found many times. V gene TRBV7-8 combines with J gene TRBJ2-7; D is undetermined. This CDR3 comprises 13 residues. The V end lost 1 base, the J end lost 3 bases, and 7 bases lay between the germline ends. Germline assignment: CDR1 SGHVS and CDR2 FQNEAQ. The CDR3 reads CASSLVSSYEQYF. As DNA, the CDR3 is TGTGCCAGCAGCTTAGTATCGAGCTACGAGCAGTACTTC.

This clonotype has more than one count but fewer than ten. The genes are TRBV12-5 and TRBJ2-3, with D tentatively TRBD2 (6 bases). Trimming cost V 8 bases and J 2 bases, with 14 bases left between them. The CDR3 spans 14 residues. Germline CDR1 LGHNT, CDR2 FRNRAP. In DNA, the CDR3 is TGTGCTAGTTTAGACGGGGGTGTCACAGATACGCAGTATTTT. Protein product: CASLDGGVTDTQYF.

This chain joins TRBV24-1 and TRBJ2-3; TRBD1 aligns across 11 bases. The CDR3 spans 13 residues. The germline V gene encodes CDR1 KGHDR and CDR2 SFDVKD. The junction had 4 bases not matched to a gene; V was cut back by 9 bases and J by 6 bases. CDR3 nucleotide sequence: TGTGCCACCGGGACAGGGGGAATGGATACGCAGTATTTT. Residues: CATGTGGMDTQYF.

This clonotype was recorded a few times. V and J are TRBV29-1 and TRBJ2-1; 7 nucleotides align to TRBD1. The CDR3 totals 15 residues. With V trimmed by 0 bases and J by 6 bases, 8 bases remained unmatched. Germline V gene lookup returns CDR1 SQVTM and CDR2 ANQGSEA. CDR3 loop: CSVEERVGQANEQFF. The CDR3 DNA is TGCAGCGTTGAAGAGCGGGTAGGACAGGCCAATGAGCAGTTCTTC.

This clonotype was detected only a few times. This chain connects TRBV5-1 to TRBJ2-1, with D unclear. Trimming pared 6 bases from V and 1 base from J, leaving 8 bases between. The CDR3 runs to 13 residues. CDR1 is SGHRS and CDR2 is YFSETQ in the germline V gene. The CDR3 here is CASNSRSYNEQFF. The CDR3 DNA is TGCGCCAGCAACTCCAGGTCCTACAATGAGCAGTTCTTC.